This T cell receptor (beta chain) emerged from a study of blood T cell repertoires in COVID-19. Study details: The United States, Italy and Spain provided the acute and convalescent COVID-19 samples. Sources were T cells, B-cell-depleted T cells, or PBMCs; the material itself was cDNA or gDNA.

As handled by the study authors: Amplification with reference gene primers provided the estimates of nucleated cell counts. Clones were sequenced by immunoSEQ multiplex PCR, and TCRdb holds only the in-frame ones, with some missing. The V and J calls and clone size were taken over from that table, and D and trimming were inferred from the DNA. The sample yields 200,000 to 250,000 clones, about 88% seen once. All recovered Cohort 3 donors got two negative PCRs, got clearance, or saw symptom resolution. CDR3 length: 16 residues. V lost 7 bases and J 0 bases, leaving 18 bases between the germline ends. Looked up from germline, CDR1 is LNHDA and CDR2 is SQIVND (reference sequence).

The sequenced sample consisted of PBMCs or T cells enriched from blood (not recorded which). This clonotype was sampled from a young woman who had recovered from COVID-19. The chain uses TRBV19 and TRBJ1-2; a weak D match, TRBD1 (5 bases). CDR3 amino acids: CASTRRVTGANYGYTF. In DNA, the CDR3 is TGTGCCAGTACCCGACGGGTTACAGGAGCTAACTATGGCTACACCTTC.